This T cell receptor (beta chain) was observed in a study of OX40 agonist ivuxolimab in advanced cancers. Turning to the overall study: Ivuxolimab was a fully human IgG2 agonistic monoclonal antibody targeting the costimulatory receptor OX40 (CD134). The paper covers the monotherapy dose-escalation part of the phase I ivuxolimab trial, which included N ≈ 57 patients. Partial responses occurred in three dose-escalation patients: two with cutaneous melanoma and one with hepatocellular carcinoma. Patients were allowed to have had prior anti-PD-1, anti-PD-L1 or anti-CTLA-4 therapy, and more than 30% of the dose-escalation patients had previously received checkpoint inhibitors. Intravenous ivuxolimab was administered to patients every 2 weeks at six dose levels: 0.01, 0.1, 0.3, 1.5, 3 and 10 mg/kg. The purpose of peripheral TCRbeta sequencing was to test whether ivuxolimab changed TCR sequence diversity and led to clonal T-cell expansion. Of the roughly 51 dose-escalation patients, hepatocellular carcinoma was present in approximately 20, melanoma in roughly 15, renal cell carcinoma in 9 and head and neck cancer in 9. A male proportion of around 80% and a mean age of around 60 years, ranging from about 20 to 80, were recorded for the dose-escalation cohort.

The trial excluded patients who had a history of autoimmune disease or who were on systemic immunosuppression. In every dose cohort, peripheral blood was drawn for TCR sequencing at baseline, cycle 4 day 1, and cycle 7 day 1. The samples were drawn from a first-in-human, open-label, multicenter phase I dose-escalation trial of ivuxolimab. Adults with locally advanced or metastatic melanoma, renal cell carcinoma, hepatocellular carcinoma or head and neck squamous cell carcinoma were enrolled in the trial. CD4+ and CD8+ T cells were sorted separately from peripheral blood before TCR sequencing. For sequencing of the TCRbeta CDR3 region, genomic DNA was extracted from the sorted cells. The immunoSEQ Assay was used to sequence the TCRbeta CDR3 regions. Sourced from immuneACCESS, this table was stored by TCRdb with only in-frame sequences that have V and J called. A share of the clones is absent; for the studies checked, an unresolved V gene accounts for under half, and the remainder has no known explanation. This sample gives tens of thousands of clones in total; around 82% of them show up just once. 8% to 10% of the sample belongs to the ten largest clones.

CDR3 length: 15 amino acids, cysteine to phenylalanine. The read is trimmed to its CDR3 DNA, 45 bases read in frame from base 1. A distance of 11 bases separates the germline ends of V and J, which lose 5 bases and 0 bases respectively. Per the germline V gene (reference sequence), LNHDA is the CDR1 and SQIVND is the CDR2. In this sample, this clone turned up a few times. The antigen this receptor binds is unknown. No clone much larger than this one lies a single base away; base qualities are absent. Study-level results and caveats: Antigen specificity was not determined for the clonally expanded peripheral T cells. After ivuxolimab, more expanded clones were found on average in CD8+ T cells than in CD4+ T cells. In partial responders in the 0.1-3.0 mg/kg groups, normalized peripheral clonal expansion was found to be among the lowest, especially among CD8+ T cells. Clonal expansion of both CD4+ and CD8+ blood T cells was observed from baseline to week 6 at doses 0.1 to 3.0 mg/kg. Low levels of normalized T-cell clonal expansion were also seen in some patients who did not respond.

The chain employs TRBV19 and TRBJ2-4; there is no confident call for the D gene. The origin of this receptor is an adult with an advanced solid tumor such as melanoma, head and neck, liver or kidney cancer. The material sequenced was CD4+ or CD8+ T cells sorted from blood, taken in a trial of the OX40 agonist ivuxolimab. In nucleotides, the sequence is TGTGCCAGTAGTGCTGAATGGGGAGCCAAAAACATTCAGTACTTC. Translated, this is CASSAEWGAKNIQYF.